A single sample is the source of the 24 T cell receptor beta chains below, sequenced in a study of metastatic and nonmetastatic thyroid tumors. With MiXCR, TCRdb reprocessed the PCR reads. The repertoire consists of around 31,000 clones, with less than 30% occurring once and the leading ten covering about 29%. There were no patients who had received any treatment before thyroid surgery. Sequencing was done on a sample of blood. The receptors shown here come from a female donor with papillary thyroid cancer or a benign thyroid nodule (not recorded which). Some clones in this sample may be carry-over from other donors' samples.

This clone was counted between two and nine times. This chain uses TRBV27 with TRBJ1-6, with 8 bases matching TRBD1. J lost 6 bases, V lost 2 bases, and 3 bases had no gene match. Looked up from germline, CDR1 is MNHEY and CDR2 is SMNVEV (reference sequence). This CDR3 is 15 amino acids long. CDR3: CASSLTGGSNSPLHF. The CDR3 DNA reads TGTGCCAGCAGTTTAACAGGGGGAAGTAATTCACCCCTCCACTTT.

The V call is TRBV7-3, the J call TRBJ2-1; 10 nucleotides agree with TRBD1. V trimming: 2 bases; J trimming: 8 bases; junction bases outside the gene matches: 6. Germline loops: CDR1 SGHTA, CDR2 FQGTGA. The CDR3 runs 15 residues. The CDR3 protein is CASSLWGQGLDEQFF. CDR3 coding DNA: TGTGCCAGCAGCTTATGGGGACAGGGGTTAGATGAGCAGTTCTTC.

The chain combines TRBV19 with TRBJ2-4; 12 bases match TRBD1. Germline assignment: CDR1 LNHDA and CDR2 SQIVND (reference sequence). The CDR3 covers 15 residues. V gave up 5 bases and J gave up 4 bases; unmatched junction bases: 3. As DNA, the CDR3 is TGTGCCAGTAGTGGGGACAGGGGGCTTAAAAACATTCAGTACTTC. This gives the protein CASSGDRGLKNIQYF. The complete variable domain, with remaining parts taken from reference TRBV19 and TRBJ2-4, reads DGGITQSPKYLFRKEGQNVTLSCEQNLNHDAMYWYRQDPGQGLRLIYYSQIVNDFQKGDIAEGYSVSREKKESFPLTVTSAQKNPTAFYLCASSGDRGLKNIQYFGAGTRLSVL.

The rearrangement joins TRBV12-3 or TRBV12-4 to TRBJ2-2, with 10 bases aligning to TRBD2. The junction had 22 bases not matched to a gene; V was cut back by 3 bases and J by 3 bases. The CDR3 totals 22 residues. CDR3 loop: CASSFRGVVELAGSRYTGELFF. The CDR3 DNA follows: TGTGCCAGCAGTTTCAGAGGGGTGGTGGAACTAGCGGGATCCCGTTACACCGGGGAGCTGTTTTTT.

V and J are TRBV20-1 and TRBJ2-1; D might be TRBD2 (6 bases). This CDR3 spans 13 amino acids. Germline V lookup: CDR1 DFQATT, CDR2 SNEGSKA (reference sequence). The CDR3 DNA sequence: TGCACCCTCTGGGACTCTCTATACAATGAGCAGTTCTTC. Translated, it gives CTLWDSLYNEQFF.

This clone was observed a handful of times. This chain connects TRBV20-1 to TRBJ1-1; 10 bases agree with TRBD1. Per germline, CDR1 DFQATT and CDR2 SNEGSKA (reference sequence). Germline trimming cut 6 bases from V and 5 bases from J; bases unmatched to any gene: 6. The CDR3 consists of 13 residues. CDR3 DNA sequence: TGCAGTGCGCCCCGGGACAGGGGTACTGAAGCTTTCTTT. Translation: CSAPRDRGTEAFF.

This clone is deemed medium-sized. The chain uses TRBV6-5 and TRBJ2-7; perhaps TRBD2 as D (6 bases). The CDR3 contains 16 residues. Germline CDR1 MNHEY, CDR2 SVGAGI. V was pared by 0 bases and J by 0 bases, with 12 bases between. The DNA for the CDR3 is TGTGCCAGCAGTTACTCGGTAGGCGGGGCCTCCTACGAGCAGTACTTC. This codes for CASSYSVGGASYEQYF.

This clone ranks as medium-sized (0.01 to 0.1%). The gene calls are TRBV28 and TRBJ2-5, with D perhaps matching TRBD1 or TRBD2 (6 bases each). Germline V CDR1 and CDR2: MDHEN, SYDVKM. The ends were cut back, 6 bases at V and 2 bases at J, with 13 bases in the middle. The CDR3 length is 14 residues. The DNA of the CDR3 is TGTGCCAGCAGACAGGGAGGATCGCAAGAGACCCAGTACTTC. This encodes CASRQGGSQETQYF.

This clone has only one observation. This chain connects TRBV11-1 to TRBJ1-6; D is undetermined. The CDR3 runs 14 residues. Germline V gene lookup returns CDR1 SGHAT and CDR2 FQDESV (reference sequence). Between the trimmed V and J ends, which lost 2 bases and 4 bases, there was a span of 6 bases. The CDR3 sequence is CASSLNRYNSPLHF. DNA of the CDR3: TGTGCCAGCAGCTTAAACAGATATAATTCACCCCTCCACTTT.

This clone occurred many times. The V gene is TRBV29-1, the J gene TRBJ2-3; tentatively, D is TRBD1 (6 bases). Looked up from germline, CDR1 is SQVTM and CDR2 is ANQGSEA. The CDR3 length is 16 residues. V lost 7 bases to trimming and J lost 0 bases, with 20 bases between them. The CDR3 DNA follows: TGCAGCGGGGGGCTGTCCAGCGTCCCTAGCACAGATACGCAGTATTTT. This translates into CSGGLSSVPSTDTQYF.

The CDR3 nucleotides read TGTGCCAGCAGCCTGGAGACTAGCGGCTACAATGAGCAGTTCTTC. As protein: CASSLETSGYNEQFF. This chain uses TRBV12-3 or TRBV12-4 with TRBJ2-1; 9 nucleotides align to TRBD2. Unmatched junction bases numbered 6, after V lost 6 bases and J lost 3 bases. The CDR3 covers 15 residues.

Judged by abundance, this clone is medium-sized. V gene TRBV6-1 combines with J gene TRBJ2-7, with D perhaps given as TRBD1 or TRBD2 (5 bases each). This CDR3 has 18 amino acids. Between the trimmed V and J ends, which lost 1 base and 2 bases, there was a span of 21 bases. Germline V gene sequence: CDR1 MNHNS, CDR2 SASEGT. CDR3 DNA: TGTGCCAGCAGTGAAGAGACGTACCTCCCGGGACGGCCCTACGAGCAGTACTTC. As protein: CASSEETYLPGRPYEQYF.

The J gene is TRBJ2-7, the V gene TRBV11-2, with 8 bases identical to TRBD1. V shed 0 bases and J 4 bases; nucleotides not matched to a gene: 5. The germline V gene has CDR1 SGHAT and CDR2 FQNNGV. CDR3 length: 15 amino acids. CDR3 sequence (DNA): TGTGCCAGCAGCTTAGATAGGGGACAGGCGTACGAGCAGTACTTC. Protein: CASSLDRGQAYEQYF.

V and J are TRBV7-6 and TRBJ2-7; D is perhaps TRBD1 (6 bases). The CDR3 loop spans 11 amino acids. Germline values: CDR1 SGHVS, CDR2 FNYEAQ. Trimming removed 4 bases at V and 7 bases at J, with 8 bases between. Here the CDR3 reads CASSWGREQYF. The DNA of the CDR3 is TGTGCCAGCAGCTGGGGGCGGGAGCAGTACTTC.

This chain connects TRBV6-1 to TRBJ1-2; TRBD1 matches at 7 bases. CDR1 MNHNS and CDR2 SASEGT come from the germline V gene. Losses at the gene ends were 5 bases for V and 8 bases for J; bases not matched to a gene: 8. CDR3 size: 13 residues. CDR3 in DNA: TGTGCCAGCAGTCCACAGGGGATCGGGGGCTACACCTTC. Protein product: CASSPQGIGGYTF.

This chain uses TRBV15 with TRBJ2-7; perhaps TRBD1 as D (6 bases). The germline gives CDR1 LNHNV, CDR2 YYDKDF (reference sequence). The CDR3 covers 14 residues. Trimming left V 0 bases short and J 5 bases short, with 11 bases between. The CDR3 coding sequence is TGTGCCACCAGCAGAGATTCTCAGGGGAACGAGCAGTACTTC. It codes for CATSRDSQGNEQYF.

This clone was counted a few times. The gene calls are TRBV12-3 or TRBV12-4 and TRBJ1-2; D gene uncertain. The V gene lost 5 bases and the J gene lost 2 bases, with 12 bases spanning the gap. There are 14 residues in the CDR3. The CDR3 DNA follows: TGTGCCAGCAGTCCGACCTCAAGGAACTATGGCTACACCTTC. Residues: CASSPTSRNYGYTF.

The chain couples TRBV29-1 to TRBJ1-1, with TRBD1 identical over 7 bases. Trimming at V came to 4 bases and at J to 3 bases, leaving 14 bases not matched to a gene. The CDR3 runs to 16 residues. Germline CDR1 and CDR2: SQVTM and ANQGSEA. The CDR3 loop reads CSVGQGNWVMDTEAFF. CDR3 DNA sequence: TGCAGCGTTGGACAGGGAAATTGGGTAATGGACACTGAAGCTTTCTTT. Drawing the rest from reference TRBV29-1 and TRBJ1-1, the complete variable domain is SAVISQKPSRDICQRGTSLTIQCQVDSQVTMMFWYRQQPGQSLTLIATANQGSEATYESGFVIDKFPISRPNLTFSTLTVSNMSPEDSSIYLCSVGQGNWVMDTEAFFGQGTRLTVV.

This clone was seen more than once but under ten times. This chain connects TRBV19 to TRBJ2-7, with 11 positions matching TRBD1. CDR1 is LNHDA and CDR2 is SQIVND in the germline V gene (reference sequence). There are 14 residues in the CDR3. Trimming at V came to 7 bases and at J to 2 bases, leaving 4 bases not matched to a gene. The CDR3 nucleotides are TGTGCCAGTAACCGGGACAGGGGGACCTACGAGCAGTACTTC. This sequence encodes CASNRDRGTYEQYF.

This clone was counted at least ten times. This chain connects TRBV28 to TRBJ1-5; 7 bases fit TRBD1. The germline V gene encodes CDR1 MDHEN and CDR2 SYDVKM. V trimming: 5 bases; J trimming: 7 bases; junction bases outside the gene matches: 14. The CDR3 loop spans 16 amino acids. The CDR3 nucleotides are TGTGCCAGCAGTCCCCCCGACAGGGTTAAGTCCCAGCCCCAGCATTTT. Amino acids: CASSPPDRVKSQPQHF.

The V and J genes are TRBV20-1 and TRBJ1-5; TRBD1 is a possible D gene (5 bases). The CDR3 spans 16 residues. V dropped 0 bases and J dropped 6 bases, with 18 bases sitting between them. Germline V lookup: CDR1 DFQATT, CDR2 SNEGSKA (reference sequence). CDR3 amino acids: CSARDPTRGVIQPQHF. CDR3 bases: TGCAGTGCTAGAGATCCAACCAGAGGGGTGATTCAGCCCCAGCATTTT.

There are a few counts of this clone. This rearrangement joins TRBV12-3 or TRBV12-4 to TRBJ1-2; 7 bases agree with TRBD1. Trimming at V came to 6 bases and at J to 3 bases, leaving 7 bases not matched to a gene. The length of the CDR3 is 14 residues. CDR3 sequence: CASSHRDRDYGYTF. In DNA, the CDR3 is TGTGCCAGCAGCCACCGCGACAGGGACTATGGCTACACCTTC.

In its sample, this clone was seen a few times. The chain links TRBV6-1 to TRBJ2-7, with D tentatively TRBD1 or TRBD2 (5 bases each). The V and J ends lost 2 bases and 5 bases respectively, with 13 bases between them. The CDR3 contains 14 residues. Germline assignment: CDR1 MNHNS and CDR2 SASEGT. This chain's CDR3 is CASSEPGTGDEQYF. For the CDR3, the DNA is TGTGCCAGCAGTGAACCAGGGACGGGCGACGAGCAGTACTTC.

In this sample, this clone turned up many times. The CDR3 reads CASSGSGELFF. The CDR3, as DNA: TGCGCCAGCAGCGGAAGCGGGGAGCTGTTTTTT. The rearrangement joins TRBV4-3 to TRBJ2-2; no definite D call. V shed 5 bases and J shed 7 bases, with 5 bases lying between them. CDR1 is LGHNA and CDR2 is YSLEER in the germline V gene. There are 11 residues in the CDR3.